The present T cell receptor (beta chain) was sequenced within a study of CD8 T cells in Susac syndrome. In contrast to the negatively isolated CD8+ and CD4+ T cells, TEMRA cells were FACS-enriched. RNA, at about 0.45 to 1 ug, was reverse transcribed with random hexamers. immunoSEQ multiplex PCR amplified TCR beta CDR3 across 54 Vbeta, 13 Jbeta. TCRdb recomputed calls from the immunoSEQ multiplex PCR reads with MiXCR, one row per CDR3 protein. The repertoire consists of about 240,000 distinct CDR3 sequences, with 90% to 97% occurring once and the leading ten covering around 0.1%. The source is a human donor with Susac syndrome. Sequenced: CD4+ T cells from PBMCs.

The CDR3 loop reads CATSRDRAVGSYEQYF. The CDR3 DNA reads TGTGCCACCAGCAGAGATCGGGCAGTAGGCTCCTACGAGCAGTACTTC. This chain joins TRBV15 and TRBJ2-7; no clear D gene. This CDR3 is 16 amino acids long. V was shortened by 0 bases and J by 0 bases, with 12 bases between the two germline ends. Germline V gives CDR1 LNHNV, CDR2 YYDKDF (reference sequence).